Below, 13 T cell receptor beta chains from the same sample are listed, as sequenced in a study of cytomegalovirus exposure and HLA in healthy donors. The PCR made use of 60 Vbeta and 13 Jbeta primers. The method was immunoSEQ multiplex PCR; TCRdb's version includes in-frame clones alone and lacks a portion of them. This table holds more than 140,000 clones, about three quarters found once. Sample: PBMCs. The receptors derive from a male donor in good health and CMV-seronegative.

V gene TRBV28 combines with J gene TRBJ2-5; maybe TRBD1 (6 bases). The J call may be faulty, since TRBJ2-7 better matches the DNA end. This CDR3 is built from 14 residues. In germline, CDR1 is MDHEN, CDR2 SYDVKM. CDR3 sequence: CASSPRTASYEQYF. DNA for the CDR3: TGTGCCAGCAGTCCCAGGACAGCCTCCTACGAGCAGTACTTC.

CDR3 sequence reads: CASSPRTGWTSTDTQYF. The CDR3 DNA sequence: TGTGCCAGCAGCCCTAGGACAGGGTGGACTAGCACAGATACGCAGTATTTT. The V call is TRBV9, the J call TRBJ2-3; 8 bases match TRBD1. Germline V lookup: CDR1 SGDLS, CDR2 YYNGEE. This CDR3 comprises 17 residues. Trimming removed 4 bases from V and 0 bases from J; junction bases left unmatched: 10.

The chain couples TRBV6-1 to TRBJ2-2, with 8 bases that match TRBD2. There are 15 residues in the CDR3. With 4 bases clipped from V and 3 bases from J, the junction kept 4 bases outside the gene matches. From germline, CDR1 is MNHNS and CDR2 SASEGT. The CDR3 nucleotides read TGTGCCAGCAGTGGATCGGGGGGGGACACCGGGGAGCTGTTTTTT. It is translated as CASSGSGGDTGELFF.

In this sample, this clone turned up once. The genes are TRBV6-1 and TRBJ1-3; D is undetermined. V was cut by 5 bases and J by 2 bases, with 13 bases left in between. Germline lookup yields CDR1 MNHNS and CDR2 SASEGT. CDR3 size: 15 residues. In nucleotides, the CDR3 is TGTGCCAGCAGTTCCGAAGATTCGGCTGGAAACACCATATATTTT. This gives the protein CASSSEDSAGNTIYF.

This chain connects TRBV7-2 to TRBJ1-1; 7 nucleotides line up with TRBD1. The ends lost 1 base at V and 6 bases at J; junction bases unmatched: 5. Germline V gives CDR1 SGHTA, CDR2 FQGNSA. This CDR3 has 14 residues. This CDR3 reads CASSLVQGRAEAFF. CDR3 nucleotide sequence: TGTGCCAGCAGCTTAGTACAGGGGCGAGCTGAAGCTTTCTTT.

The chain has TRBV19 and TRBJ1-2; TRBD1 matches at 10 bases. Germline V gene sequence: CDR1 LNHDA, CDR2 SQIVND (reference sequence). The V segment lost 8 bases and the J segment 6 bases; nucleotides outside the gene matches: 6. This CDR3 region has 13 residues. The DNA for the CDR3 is TGTGCCAGTGATTTGGGACAGGGGAATGGCTACACCTTC. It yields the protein CASDLGQGNGYTF.

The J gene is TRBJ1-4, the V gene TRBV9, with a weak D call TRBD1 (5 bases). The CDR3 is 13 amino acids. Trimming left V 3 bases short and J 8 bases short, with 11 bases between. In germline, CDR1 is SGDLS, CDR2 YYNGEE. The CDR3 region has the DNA TGTGCCAGCAGCGCCGGGGACTCGGAAAAACTGTTTTTT. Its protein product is CASSAGDSEKLFF.

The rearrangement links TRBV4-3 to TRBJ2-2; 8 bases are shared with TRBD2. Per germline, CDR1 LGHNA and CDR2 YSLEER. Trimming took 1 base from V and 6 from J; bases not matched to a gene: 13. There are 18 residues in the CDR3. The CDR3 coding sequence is TGCGCCAGCAGCCAAGCGTTACCGGGGGGGGGTTCTCCCGGGGAGCTGTTTTTT. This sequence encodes CASSQALPGGGSPGELFF.

The CDR3 loop reads CASSERGFGNTIYF. The CDR3 DNA sequence: TGTGCCAGCAGTGAGCGGGGGTTCGGAAACACCATATATTTT. The J gene is TRBJ1-3, the V gene TRBV6-1; D is possibly TRBD1 (5 bases). Trimming removed 3 bases from V and 4 bases from J, with 10 bases in between. Looked up from germline, CDR1 is MNHNS and CDR2 is SASEGT. The CDR3 has 14 amino acids.

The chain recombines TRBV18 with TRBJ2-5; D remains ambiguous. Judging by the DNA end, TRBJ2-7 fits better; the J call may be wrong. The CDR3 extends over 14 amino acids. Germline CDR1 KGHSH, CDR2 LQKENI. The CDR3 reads CASSPPGTPYEQYF. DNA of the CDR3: TGTGCCAGCTCACCACCGGGCACGCCGTACGAGCAGTACTTC.

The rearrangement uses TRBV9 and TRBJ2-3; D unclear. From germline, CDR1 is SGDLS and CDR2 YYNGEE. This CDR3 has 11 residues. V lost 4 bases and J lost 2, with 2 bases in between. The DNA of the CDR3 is TGTGCCAGCAGCTACACAGATACGCAGTATTTT. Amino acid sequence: CASSYTDTQYF.

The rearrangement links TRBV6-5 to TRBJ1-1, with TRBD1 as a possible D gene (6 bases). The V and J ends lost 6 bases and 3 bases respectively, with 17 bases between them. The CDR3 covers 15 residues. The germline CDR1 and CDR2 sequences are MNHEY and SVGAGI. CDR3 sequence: CASRPPQGPDTEAFF. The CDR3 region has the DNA TGTGCCAGCAGACCCCCACAGGGTCCCGACACTGAAGCTTTCTTT.

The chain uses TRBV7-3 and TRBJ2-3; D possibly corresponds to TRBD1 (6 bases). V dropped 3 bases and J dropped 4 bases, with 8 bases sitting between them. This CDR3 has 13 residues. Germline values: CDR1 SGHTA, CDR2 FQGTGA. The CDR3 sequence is CASSFRQADTQYF. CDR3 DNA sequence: TGTGCCAGCAGCTTTCGACAGGCAGATACGCAGTATTTT.